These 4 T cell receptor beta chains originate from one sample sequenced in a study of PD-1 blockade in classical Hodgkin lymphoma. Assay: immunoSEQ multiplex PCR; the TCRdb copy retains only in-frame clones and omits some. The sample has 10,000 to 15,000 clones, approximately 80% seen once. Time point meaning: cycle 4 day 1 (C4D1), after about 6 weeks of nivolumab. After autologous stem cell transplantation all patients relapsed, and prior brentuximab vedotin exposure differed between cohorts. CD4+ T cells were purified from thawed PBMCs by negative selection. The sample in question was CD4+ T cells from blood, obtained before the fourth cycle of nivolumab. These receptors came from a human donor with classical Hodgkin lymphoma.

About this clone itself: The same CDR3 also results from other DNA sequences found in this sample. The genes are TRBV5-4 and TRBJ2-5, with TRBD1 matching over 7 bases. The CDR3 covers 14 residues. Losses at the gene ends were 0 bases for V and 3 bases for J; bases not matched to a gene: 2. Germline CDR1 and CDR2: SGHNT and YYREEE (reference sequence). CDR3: CASSLGGTEETQYF. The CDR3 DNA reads TGTGCCAGCAGCTTGGGGGGGACAGAAGAGACCCAGTACTTC. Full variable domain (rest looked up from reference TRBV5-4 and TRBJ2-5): ETGVTQSPTHLIKTRGQQVTLRCSSQSGHNTVSWYQQALGQGPQFIFQYYREEENGRGNFPPRFSGLQFPNYSSELNVNALELDDSALYLCASSLGGTEETQYFGPGTRLLVL.

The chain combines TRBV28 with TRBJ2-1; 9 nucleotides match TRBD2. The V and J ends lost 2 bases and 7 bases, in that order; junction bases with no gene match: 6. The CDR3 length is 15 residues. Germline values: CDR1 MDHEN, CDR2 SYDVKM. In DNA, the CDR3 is TGTGCCAGCAGTTTACCCAGCGGGAGGTGGAATGAGCAGTTCTTC. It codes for CASSLPSGRWNEQFF.

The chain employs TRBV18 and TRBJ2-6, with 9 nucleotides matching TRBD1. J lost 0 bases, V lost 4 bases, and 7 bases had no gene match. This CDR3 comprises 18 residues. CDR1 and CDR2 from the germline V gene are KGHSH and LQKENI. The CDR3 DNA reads TGTGCCAGCTCACTACAGGGGGCCCTTACCTCTGGGGCCAACGTCCTGACTTTC. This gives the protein CASSLQGALTSGANVLTF.

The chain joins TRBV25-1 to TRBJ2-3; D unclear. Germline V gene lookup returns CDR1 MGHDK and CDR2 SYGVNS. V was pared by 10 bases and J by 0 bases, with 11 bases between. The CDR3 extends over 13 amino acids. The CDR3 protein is CATSRRSTDTQYF. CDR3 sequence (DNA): TGTGCCACCTCAAGGAGAAGCACAGATACGCAGTATTTT.